The 8 T cell receptor beta chains given below trace back to one sample, sequenced in a study of cytomegalovirus exposure and HLA in healthy donors. Vbeta (60) and Jbeta (13) primers were used in the PCR. The protocol was immunoSEQ multiplex PCR, while the TCRdb copy is restricted to in-frame clones and leaves out a portion. The sample records more than 50,000 clones, about 73% being singletons. The specimen was PBMCs. The receptors were gathered from an older woman in good health and CMV-seropositive.

The rearrangement links TRBV27 to TRBJ1-2, with a tentative D call TRBD1 (6 bases). Trimming cost V 2 bases and J 1 base, with 17 bases left between them. This CDR3 contains 17 residues. From germline, CDR1 is MNHEY and CDR2 SMNVEV (reference sequence). The DNA of the CDR3 is TGTGCCAGCAGTTTAAGGCCCCCAGGGGACTATAACTATGGCTACACCTTC. This sequence encodes CASSLRPPGDYNYGYTF.

V usage is TRBV5-1 and J usage is TRBJ2-5; D is undetermined. Germline V lookup: CDR1 SGHRS, CDR2 YFSETQ. Trimming took off 7 bases at V and 2 bases at J, with 12 bases between the two ends. The CDR3 consists of 13 residues. The DNA for the CDR3 is TGCGCCAGCTCAACTTCACCTCAAGAGACCCAGTACTTC. The encoded protein is CASSTSPQETQYF.

This clone was recorded a few times. This chain connects TRBV7-9 to TRBJ1-1; a weak D match, TRBD1 (5 bases). Deletions cut 4 bases from V and 6 bases from J, with 21 bases between. The germline gives CDR1 SEHNR, CDR2 FQNEAQ (reference sequence). The CDR3 covers 16 residues. CDR3 sequence: CASSSSSDSLWSEAFF. The CDR3 nucleotides read TGTGCCAGCAGCTCCTCTTCAGACAGCCTCTGGTCTGAAGCTTTCTTT.

Points on this clone: A junction end diverges from the germline sequence, so it may reflect a read error. The rearrangement joins TRBV18 to TRBJ2-3; 9 positions agree with TRBD1. The CDR3 has 15 amino acids. Germline CDR1 and CDR2: KGHSH and LQKENI. The CDR3 protein is CASSPQGAQKDTQYF. The CDR3 region has the DNA TGTGCCAGCTCTCCACAGGGGGCGCAGAAAGATACGCAGTATTTT.

This chain connects TRBV4-2 to TRBJ1-5; TRBD1 is a possible D gene (5 bases). V gave up 5 bases and J gave up 7 bases, with 18 bases separating them. This CDR3 is built from 15 residues. Germline-derived CDR1 and CDR2 are LGHNA and YNFKEQ. CDR3 nucleotides: TGTGCCAGCAGCGGGGAGGGGACCGGGTTGCAGCCCCAGCATTTT. This translates into CASSGEGTGLQPQHF.

For the CDR3, the DNA is TGTGCCAGCAGCCCCCACTCATACGAGCAGTACTTC. This sequence encodes CASSPHSYEQYF. The rearrangement joins TRBV7-2 to TRBJ2-5; D remains ambiguous. The J call may be incorrect, as the DNA end agrees better with TRBJ2-7. Germline V gene sequence: CDR1 SGHTA, CDR2 FQGNSA. The CDR3 length is 12 residues.

The chain combines TRBV27 with TRBJ2-5, with D possibly matching TRBD1 (5 bases). The CDR3 length is 14 residues. Germline V gene data show CDR1 as MNHEY and CDR2 as SMNVEV (reference sequence). V was cut by 1 base and J by 3 bases, with 9 bases left in between. CDR3 sequence: CASSLWAGKETQYF. For the CDR3, the DNA is TGTGCCAGCAGTTTATGGGCAGGGAAAGAGACCCAGTACTTC.

There are a few counts of this clone. This chain connects TRBV15 to TRBJ2-7; 8 bases are a match to TRBD1. The V gene's germline CDR1 is LNHNV and CDR2 YYDKDF (reference sequence). Trimming at V came to 5 bases and at J to 2 bases, leaving 5 bases not matched to a gene. CDR3 length: 14 amino acids. The CDR3 DNA follows: TGTGCCACCAGCGTCGGGACAGGTCCCTACGAGCAGTACTTC. This codes for CATSVGTGPYEQYF.